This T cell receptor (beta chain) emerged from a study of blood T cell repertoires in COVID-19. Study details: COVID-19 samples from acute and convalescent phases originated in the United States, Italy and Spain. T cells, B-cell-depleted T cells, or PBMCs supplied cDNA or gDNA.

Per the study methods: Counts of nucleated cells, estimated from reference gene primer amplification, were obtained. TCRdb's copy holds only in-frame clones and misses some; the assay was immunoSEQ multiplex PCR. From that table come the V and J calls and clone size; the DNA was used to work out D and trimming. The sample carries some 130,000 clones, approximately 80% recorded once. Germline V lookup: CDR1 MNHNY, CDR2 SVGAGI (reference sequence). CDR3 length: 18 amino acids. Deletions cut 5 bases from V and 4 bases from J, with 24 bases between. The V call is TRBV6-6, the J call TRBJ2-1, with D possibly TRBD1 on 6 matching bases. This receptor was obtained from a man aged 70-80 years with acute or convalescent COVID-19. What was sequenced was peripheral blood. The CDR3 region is CASSHTGLRSSGYNEQFF. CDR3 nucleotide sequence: TGTGCCAGCAGTCATACAGGGCTCCGGTCCTCCGGATACAATGAGCAGTTCTTC.